This TCR beta chain appears in the sequencing data of a study of blood T cell repertoires in COVID-19. Notes on this clone: Other DNA sequences in the sample encode the same CDR3.

Donors in Cohort 3 who had recovered were those with two negative PCRs, healthcare professional clearance, or resolution of their symptoms. The table came from immunoSEQ multiplex PCR; TCRdb's copy has only in-frame clones and leaves some out. This sample has approximately 290,000 clones; 70% to 90% occur once, and the top ten carry roughly 4%. With 2 bases removed from V and 4 bases from J, the gap between germline ends came to 6 bases. The CDR3 spans 13 residues. CDR1 and CDR2 (germline): MNHEY, SVGAGI. This TCR was recovered from a woman aged 30 to 39 who had recovered from COVID-19. V and J are TRBV6-5 and TRBJ1-5, with D perhaps TRBD1 (6 bases). The material sequenced was PBMCs or T cells enriched from blood (not recorded which). The chain's CDR3 is CASSYQGNQPQHF. The CDR3 nucleotides read TGTGCCAGCAGTTACCAGGGGAATCAGCCCCAGCATTTT.